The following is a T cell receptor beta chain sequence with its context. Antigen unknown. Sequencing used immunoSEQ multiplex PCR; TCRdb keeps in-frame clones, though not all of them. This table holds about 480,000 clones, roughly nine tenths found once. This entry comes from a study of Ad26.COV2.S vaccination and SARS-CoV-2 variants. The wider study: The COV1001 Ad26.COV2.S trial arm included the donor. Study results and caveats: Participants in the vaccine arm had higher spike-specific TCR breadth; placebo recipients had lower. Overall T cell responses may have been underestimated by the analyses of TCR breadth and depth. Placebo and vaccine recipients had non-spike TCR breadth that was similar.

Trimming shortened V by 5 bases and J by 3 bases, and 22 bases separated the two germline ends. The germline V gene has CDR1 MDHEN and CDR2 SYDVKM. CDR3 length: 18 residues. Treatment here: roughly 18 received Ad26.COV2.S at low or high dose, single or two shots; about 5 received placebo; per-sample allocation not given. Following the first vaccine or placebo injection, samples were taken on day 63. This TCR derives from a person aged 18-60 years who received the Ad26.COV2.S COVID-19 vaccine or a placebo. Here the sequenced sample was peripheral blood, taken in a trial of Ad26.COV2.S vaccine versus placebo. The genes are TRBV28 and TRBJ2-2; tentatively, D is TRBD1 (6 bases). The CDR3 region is CASSPPSLQGGHTGELFF. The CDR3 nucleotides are TGTGCCAGCAGTCCCCCCTCGTTACAGGGCGGTCACACCGGGGAGCTGTTTTTT.